The clone carrying this T cell receptor beta chain was observed a single time. The sample comes from a study of Ad26.COV2.S vaccination and SARS-CoV-2 variants. Sequenced by immunoSEQ multiplex PCR; TCRdb stores in-frame clones only, minus some. The table lists some 350,000 clones, under 95% of them singletons. The CDR3 sequence is 14 residues long. CDR1 is SEHNR, CDR2 FQNEAQ, per germline (reference sequence). Trimming removed 5 bases from V and 5 bases from J; junction bases left unmatched: 5. J is TRBJ2-2 and V is TRBV7-9, with 7 bases lining up with TRBD1. The clonotype originates from a human donor who had recovered from COVID-19. The sample was peripheral blood, taken after recovery from COVID-19. The CDR3 sequence: CASSHTGATGELFF. CDR3 nucleotide sequence: TGTGCCAGCAGCCATACAGGGGCTACCGGGGAGCTGTTTTTT.